The 25 T cell receptor beta chains below were found in one sample sequenced in a study of T cells in Graves' hyperthyroidism and ophthalmopathy. The investigators amplified TCR beta CDR3 regions from RNA transcripts. An initial round of RT-PCR targeting the TCR CDR3 relied on the HTBI primer set. TCRdb passed the multiplex PCR reads through MiXCR, listing each CDR3 protein once. This sample carries under 300,000 distinct CDR3 sequences, roughly an eighth of them seen once, and the ten largest clones take 7.9%. The source material was blood. The receptors stem from a middle-aged woman with Graves' hyperthyroidism.

This clonotype has ten or more counts. This chain joins TRBV6-1 and TRBJ2-5; 8 positions agree with TRBD1. The CDR3 consists of 15 residues. Germline CDR1 and CDR2: MNHNS and SASEGT. V shed 5 bases and J 1 base; nucleotides not matched to a gene: 6. The CDR3 sequence is CASSLGQGRQETQYF. CDR3 DNA: TGTGCCAGCAGTTTAGGACAGGGCCGCCAAGAGACCCAGTACTTC.

The chain is built from TRBV5-6 and TRBJ1-5; 7 bases agree with TRBD1. From germline, CDR1 is SGHDT and CDR2 YYEEEE. V was pared by 2 bases and J by 5 bases, with 19 bases of the junction left unmatched. There are 19 residues in the CDR3. The CDR3 loop is CASSFETGVRLGEDQPQHF. The CDR3 bases are TGTGCCAGCAGCTTCGAAACAGGGGTACGACTGGGGGAGGATCAGCCCCAGCATTTT.

In this sample, this clonotype turned up many times. The chain is built from TRBV5-1 and TRBJ2-3; possible D gene TRBD1, 6 bases. V was clipped by 0 bases and J by 4 bases, with 9 bases between them. Germline V lookup: CDR1 SGHRS, CDR2 YFSETQ. The CDR3 consists of 14 residues. The CDR3 is CASSLEAGADTQYF. DNA of the CDR3: TGCGCCAGCAGCTTGGAAGCAGGGGCAGATACGCAGTATTTT. The variable domain in full, completed from reference TRBV5-1 and TRBJ2-3, reads KAGVTQTPRYLIKTRGQQVTLSCSPISGHRSVSWYQQTPGQGLQFLFEYFSETQRNKGNFPGRFSGRQFSNSRSEMNVSTLELGDSALYLCASSLEAGADTQYFGPGTRLTVL.

This clonotype appeared a few times. The chain recombines TRBV10-2 with TRBJ2-2, with D unclear. The V and J ends lost 6 bases and 4 bases respectively, with 15 bases between them. Germline CDR1 is WSHSY and CDR2 is SAAADI. There are 15 residues in the CDR3. Here the CDR3 DNA reads TGCGCCAGCAGCCCGAGGAGTTCCCCCACCGGGGAGCTGTTTTTT. This translates into CASSPRSSPTGELFF.

The sample holds many counts of this clonotype. J is TRBJ2-7 and V is TRBV12-3 or TRBV12-4; 7 positions agree with TRBD2. The CDR3 runs to 13 residues. The V gene end was trimmed by 3 bases and the J gene end by 7 bases; junction bases not matched to a gene: 6. The CDR3 DNA is TGTGCCAGCAGTTTCGGGGAGGGTAGGGAGCAGTACTTC. It specifies CASSFGEGREQYF.

Ten or more counts support this clonotype. The chain uses TRBV28 and TRBJ1-2, with D perhaps matching TRBD1 (5 bases). With 5 bases removed from V and 4 bases from J, the gap between germline ends came to 11 bases. From germline, CDR1 is MDHEN and CDR2 SYDVKM. CDR3 length: 13 residues. For the CDR3, the DNA is TGTGCCAGCAGTCGCAGGGTGAGCTATGGCTACACCTTC. Protein product: CASSRRVSYGYTF.

This clonotype was recorded a few times. The V call is TRBV30, the J call TRBJ2-5, with unresolved D. Germline CDR1 reads GTSNPN; CDR2 reads SVGIG (reference sequence). V lost 3 bases to trimming and J lost 1 base, with 6 bases between them. The CDR3 is made up of 12 amino acids. CDR3 in DNA: TGTGCCTGGAGCCTTTCCCAAGAGACCCAGTACTTC. Protein product: CAWSLSQETQYF.

The rearrangement joins TRBV20-1 to TRBJ2-7, with a tentative D call TRBD2 (6 bases). The CDR3 has 15 residues. Germline CDR1 reads DFQATT; CDR2 reads SNEGSKA (reference sequence). V was trimmed by 5 bases and J by 2 bases, leaving 19 bases between them. CDR3 coding DNA: TGCAGTGCTCCTACATTAGCGGTGCGCGCCTACGAGCAGTACTTC. Its protein product is CSAPTLAVRAYEQYF.

This chain links TRBV6-9 with TRBJ1-1; 7 nucleotides line up with TRBD1. CDR1 and CDR2 from the germline V gene are MNHGY and SVAAGI. V was pared by 3 bases and J by 4 bases, with 8 bases of the junction left unmatched. The CDR3 is made up of 15 amino acids. The chain's CDR3 is CASSYLTGYGTEAFF. The CDR3 coding sequence is TGTGCCAGCAGTTACCTGACAGGGTATGGCACTGAAGCTTTCTTT.

This clonotype was found many times. The chain recombines TRBV28 with TRBJ1-3; the D is unclear. Germline V gene lookup returns CDR1 MDHEN and CDR2 SYDVKM. With 6 bases removed from V and 0 bases from J, the gap between germline ends came to 12 bases. The CDR3 is 15 residues long. For the CDR3, the DNA is TGTGCCAGCAGGGTTCCAGATCTCTCTGGAAACACCATATATTTT. Translated: CASRVPDLSGNTIYF.

This clonotype turned up a few times. V and J are TRBV20-1 and TRBJ2-3, with 8 bases identical to TRBD2. V trimming: 2 bases; J trimming: 2 bases; junction bases outside the gene matches: 12. Germline CDR1 DFQATT, CDR2 SNEGSKA (reference sequence). The CDR3 runs to 17 residues. CDR3 in amino acids: CSARFGGGAAATDTQYF. The CDR3, as DNA: TGCAGTGCTAGATTCGGGGGGGGGGCAGCGGCCACAGATACGCAGTATTTT.

This clonotype was seen repeatedly, ten times or more. The chain links TRBV3-1 to TRBJ2-7, with 12 positions matching TRBD1. The CDR3 contains 14 residues. V gave up 8 bases and J gave up 7 bases; unmatched junction bases: 9. CDR1 and CDR2 (germline): LGHDT, YNNKEL (reference sequence). CDR3 DNA: TGTGCCAGCGAAGTGGGACAGGGGGCTCGGGAGCAGTACTTC. As protein: CASEVGQGAREQYF.

This clonotype showed up many times. The chain links TRBV7-2 to TRBJ2-5, with a weak D call TRBD1 (7 bases). Per the germline V gene, CDR1 is SGHTA and CDR2 is FQGNSA. V was shortened by 5 bases and J by 3 bases, with 16 bases between the two germline ends. This CDR3 comprises 15 residues. The CDR3 DNA is TGTGCCAGCAGCGCGGTAGGCAGGGGGGAAGAGACCCAGTACTTC. Residues: CASSAVGRGEETQYF.

This clonotype was detected a few times. The chain is built from TRBV5-8 and TRBJ1-2, with 11 bases identical to TRBD1. The trim removed 4 bases at V and 7 bases at J, leaving 6 bases unmatched. Germline V gives CDR1 SGHTS, CDR2 YDEGEE. The CDR3 consists of 14 residues. CDR3 sequence (DNA): TGTGCCAGCAGCGTTGGACAGGGGGCCGGTGGCTACACCTTC. Translating it yields CASSVGQGAGGYTF.

This clonotype was observed a few times. The chain has TRBV11-3 and TRBJ2-7, with D possibly TRBD2 on 5 matching bases. V lost 5 bases and J 2 bases, leaving 10 bases between the germline ends. Germline V gene lookup returns CDR1 SGHNT and CDR2 YENEEA. The length of the CDR3 is 13 residues. The CDR3 protein is CASSLTNTYEQYF. The CDR3 DNA sequence: TGTGCCAGCAGCCTGACTAATACCTACGAGCAGTACTTC. The whole variable domain, filled in from reference TRBV11-3 and TRBJ2-7, reads EAGVVQSPRYKIIEKKQPVAFWCNPISGHNTLYWYLQNLGQGPELLIRYENEEAVDDSQLPKDRFSAERLKGVDSTLKIQPAELGDSAVYLCASSLTNTYEQYFGPGTRLTVT.

The chain combines TRBV5-1 with TRBJ2-5, with TRBD2 matching over 10 bases. Germline loops: CDR1 SGHRS, CDR2 YFSETQ. V shed 1 base and J 1 base; nucleotides not matched to a gene: 10. This CDR3 region has 18 residues. CDR3 sequence reads: CASSLLSSGRGSQETQYF. CDR3 DNA: TGCGCCAGCAGCTTGTTGTCTAGCGGGAGAGGCTCCCAAGAGACCCAGTACTTC. The entire variable domain, with the rest obtained from reference TRBV5-1 and TRBJ2-5, is as follows: KAGVTQTPRYLIKTRGQQVTLSCSPISGHRSVSWYQQTPGQGLQFLFEYFSETQRNKGNFPGRFSGRQFSNSRSEMNVSTLELGDSALYLCASSLLSSGRGSQETQYFGPGTRLLVL.

This clonotype has only a few counts. This chain joins TRBV7-9 and TRBJ2-2; D possibly corresponds to TRBD2 (6 bases). Trimming pared 4 bases from V and 5 bases from J, leaving 17 bases between. The germline gives CDR1 SEHNR, CDR2 FQNEAQ (reference sequence). This CDR3 is built from 16 residues. The CDR3 region is CASSSPAGGWTGELFF. DNA of the CDR3: TGTGCCAGCAGCTCGCCGGCTGGAGGGTGGACCGGGGAGCTGTTTTTT.

This clonotype was seen ten or more times. The chain recombines TRBV6-1 with TRBJ1-5; perhaps TRBD1 as D (6 bases). The CDR3 runs to 15 residues. Germline V CDR1 and CDR2: MNHNS, SASEGT. V gave up 6 bases and J gave up 3 bases, with 15 bases separating them. The CDR3 is CASRFGGGDNQPQHF. The CDR3 DNA reads TGTGCCAGCAGGTTCGGAGGGGGGGACAATCAGCCCCAGCATTTT.

This clonotype was picked up many times. The chain links TRBV12-3 or TRBV12-4 to TRBJ2-5, with D possibly matching TRBD1 (6 bases). The V and J ends lost 6 bases and 4 bases respectively, with 12 bases between them. The CDR3 contains 13 residues. The CDR3 loop is CASSNQGRETQYF. CDR3 DNA sequence: TGTGCCAGCAGCAACCAGGGGCGAGAGACCCAGTACTTC.

A few counts support this clonotype. Its ends do not fully match the called genes, so a read error is possible. This chain links TRBV28 with TRBJ1-1; D is undetermined. CDR1 and CDR2 from the germline V gene are MDHEN and SYDVKM. The CDR3 totals 15 residues. CDR3 protein: CASSSHREGNTEASF. CDR3 DNA sequence: TGTGCCAGCAGTTCGCATCGGGAAGGGAACACTGAAGCTTCCTTT. Full variable domain (missing parts from reference TRBV28 and TRBJ1-1): DVKVTQSSRYLVKRTGEKVFLECVQDMDHENMFWYRQDPGLGLRLIYFSYDVKMKEKGDIPEGYSVSREKKERFSLILESASTNQTSMYLCASSSHREGNTEASFGQGTRLTVV.

This clonotype came up once. The chain carries TRBV20-1 and TRBJ1-2; 7 bases align to TRBD1. This CDR3 has 11 amino acids. The V segment lost 6 bases and the J segment 8 bases; nucleotides outside the gene matches: 6. The germline CDR1 and CDR2 sequences are DFQATT and SNEGSKA (reference sequence). The CDR3 spells CSAGQARGYTF. CDR3 coding DNA: TGCAGTGCCGGACAGGCCAGAGGCTACACCTTC.

In its sample, this clonotype was seen many times. The V call is TRBV6-1, the J call TRBJ2-1, with 10 nucleotides matching TRBD2. Germline CDR1 is MNHNS and CDR2 is SASEGT. This CDR3 has 16 amino acids. V shed 6 bases and J 1 base; nucleotides not matched to a gene: 6. The CDR3 nucleotides are TGTGCCAGCAGCCCTAGCGGGAGTGTATCCTACAATGAGCAGTTCTTC. Translation: CASSPSGSVSYNEQFF.

Ten or more counts support this clonotype. The chain has TRBV20-1 and TRBJ1-4; D remains unclear. The germline CDR1 and CDR2 sequences are DFQATT and SNEGSKA (reference sequence). V was shortened by 5 bases and J by 4 bases, with 11 bases between the two germline ends. The CDR3 covers 13 residues. The CDR3 region has the DNA TGCAGTGCTTCGAGGACTCTTAATGAAAAACTGTTTTTT. Translated: CSASRTLNEKLFF.

This clonotype was recorded many times. The chain joins TRBV10-3 to TRBJ2-3, with unresolved D. V was cut by 5 bases and J by 5 bases, with 5 bases left in between. The CDR3 has 11 residues. Looked up from germline, CDR1 is ENHRY and CDR2 is SYGVKD. The CDR3: CAISYRDTQYF. CDR3 nucleotides: TGTGCCATCAGTTACAGAGATACGCAGTATTTT.

This chain connects TRBV6-2 or TRBV6-3 to TRBJ2-1; tentatively, D is TRBD2 (6 bases). Between the trimmed V and J ends, which lost 2 bases and 9 bases, there was a span of 14 bases. Germline loops: CDR1 MNHEY, CDR2 SVGEGT. The CDR3 totals 14 residues. CDR3 residues: CASSYGGTLIEQFF. The CDR3 DNA follows: TGTGCCAGCAGTTACGGCGGGACTTTGATTGAGCAGTTCTTC.